This T cell receptor beta chain was sequenced in a study of tumor-infiltrating lymphocytes in primary liver carcinoma. Extraction also yielded germline DNA, while blood RNA was obtained from unsorted whole blood. Before the surgical procedure, four milliliters of peripheral blood were collected. A constant-region primer served to make TCR beta cDNA from about 500 ng total RNA. ARM-PCR, slightly modified, supplied the TCR beta libraries through three nested multiplex PCR rounds. The first two PCR rounds used TRBV1-TRBV30 primers with a Cbeta primer, approximately 10 cycles each. TCRdb passed the multiplex PCR reads through MiXCR, listing each CDR3 protein once. This table has nearly 200,000 distinct CDR3 sequences, approximately 65% appearing once. Findings of the study overall: Whereas tumor region pairs overlapped more, tumor-adjacent and tumor-blood pairs overlapped less.

Germline CDR1 is MNHNS and CDR2 is SASEGT. Trimming removed 7 bases at V and 0 bases at J, with 16 bases between. The CDR3 spans 16 residues. This clonotype was recorded many times. Its antigen is not known. The chain uses TRBV6-1 and TRBJ2-4, with a weak D call TRBD2 (6 bases). This clonotype was sampled from a woman between 55 and 75 years old with primary liver carcinoma and hepatitis B virus infection. Sample: peripheral blood. CDR3: CASTEGTLLAKNIQYF. The CDR3 coding sequence is TGTGCCAGCACCGAAGGGACTCTCTTAGCCAAAAACATTCAGTACTTC.